The 3 T cell receptor beta chains below were found in one sample sequenced in a study of beta chain features in type 1 diabetes. Study-wide results and caveats: Moderate yet significant TCRB CDR3 shortening was seen in Type 1 diabetes patients in all four CD4+ subsets.

These TCRs' antigens remain unknown. Sequencing targeted expressed TCRB transcripts, as all isolated RNA had been reverse transcribed. Sequenced by immunoSEQ multiplex PCR; TCRdb stores in-frame clones only, minus some. Among about 400,000 clones listed, over 10% were seen once. The source material was naive CD4+ T cells from blood. All receptors derive from a woman between 18 and 29 years old with type 1 diabetes.

This clone was counted only a few times. This chain joins TRBV11-2 and TRBJ2-5; D perhaps matches TRBD2 (7 bases). Trimming cost V 1 base and J 7 bases, with 16 bases left between them. The CDR3 is made up of 15 amino acids. Per the germline V gene, CDR1 is SGHAT and CDR2 is FQNNGV. CDR3 sequence (DNA): TGTGCCAGCAGCTTAGCTGGGGGGGCCCGAGGGACCCAGTACTTC. The encoded protein is CASSLAGGARGTQYF.

The J gene is TRBJ2-3, the V gene TRBV7-2, with unresolved D. Looked up from germline, CDR1 is SGHTA and CDR2 is FQGNSA. The V and J ends lost 0 bases and 2 bases respectively, with 6 bases between them. CDR3 length equals 14 residues. CDR3 sequence reads: CASSLASLTDTQYF. CDR3 DNA sequence: TGTGCCAGCAGCTTAGCCTCTCTCACAGATACGCAGTATTTT.

The chain is built from TRBV4-1 and TRBJ2-3, with D possibly matching TRBD1 (7 bases). CDR3 size: 16 residues. The V end lost 4 bases, the J end lost 3 bases, and 17 bases lay between the germline ends. In germline, CDR1 is MGHRA, CDR2 YSYEKL. As DNA, the CDR3 is TGCGCCAGCAGCCGAAGGGGCGCGGGACAGACAGATACGCAGTATTTT. Amino acid sequence: CASSRRGAGQTDTQYF.